The 6 T cell receptor beta chains reported below all come from one sample, sequenced in a study of blood T cell repertoires in COVID-19. Sequencing used immunoSEQ multiplex PCR; TCRdb keeps in-frame clones, though not all of them. The repertoire holds roughly 250,000 clones, with more than 65% as singletons. The sequenced material came from peripheral blood. Receptor source: a woman aged 40 to 50 with active or convalescent COVID-19.

This chain links TRBV5-1 with TRBJ1-6; 7 nucleotides match TRBD1. With V trimmed by 3 bases and J by 14 bases, 11 bases remained unmatched. Germline values: CDR1 SGHRS, CDR2 YFSETQ. The CDR3 has 14 residues. For the CDR3, the DNA is TGCGCCAGCAGCTCCGGGGGGGACAGTTCTTCCCTCCACTTT. It translates to CASSSGGDSSSLHF.

This clone was detected a few times. The rearrangement joins TRBV28 to TRBJ1-2; D remains unclear. This CDR3 spans 13 amino acids. Germline CDR1 and CDR2: MDHEN and SYDVKM. V lost 6 bases to trimming and J lost 6 bases, with 14 bases between them. As DNA, the CDR3 is TGTGCCAGCAGGAAGGGAGGGAAGGATGGCTACACCTTC. Translation: CASRKGGKDGYTF.

The genes are TRBV4-1 and TRBJ2-3; TRBD2 matches 10 bases. V lost 3 bases, J lost 2 bases, and 11 bases stayed unmatched. This CDR3 region has 18 residues. From germline, CDR1 is MGHRA and CDR2 YSYEKL. CDR3 loop: CASSQERGGQWDTDTQYF. The CDR3 DNA sequence: TGCGCCAGCAGCCAGGAGCGGGGGGGCCAGTGGGACACAGATACGCAGTATTTT.

This clone was counted once. The V and J genes are TRBV5-1 and TRBJ1-3; 9 nucleotides align to TRBD1. The V gene's germline CDR1 is SGHRS and CDR2 YFSETQ. The CDR3 has 15 residues. V gave up 4 bases and J gave up 0 bases; unmatched junction bases: 2. DNA for the CDR3: TGCGCCAGCAGCCTGACAGGGGGCTCTGGAAACACCATATATTTT. It encodes CASSLTGGSGNTIYF.

The J gene is TRBJ2-3, the V gene TRBV4-2, with TRBD2 matching 13 bases. Germline CDR1 LGHNA, CDR2 YNFKEQ. There are 17 residues in the CDR3. V lost 5 bases, J lost 6 bases, and 11 bases stayed unmatched. The CDR3, as DNA: TGTGCCAGCAGCTTGCAACTAGCGGGGGGGCCTGTGGATACGCAGTATTTT. Translated: CASSLQLAGGPVDTQYF.

This clone has just a few counts. V and J are TRBV11-3 and TRBJ2-7; 8 nucleotides agree with TRBD1. CDR1 and CDR2 (germline): SGHNT, YENEEA. Trimming cost V 5 bases and J 2 bases; bases outside gene matches: 8. This CDR3 has 15 amino acids. This CDR3 is CASSERQGLAYEQYF. The CDR3 DNA is TGTGCCAGCAGCGAAAGACAGGGGCTTGCCTACGAGCAGTACTTC.